This paragraph reports one T cell receptor beta chain. The antigen remains undetermined. This specimen belongs to a study of T cells in narcolepsy. Whole-study context: Healthy controls were enrolled alongside patients with narcolepsy type 1 or type 2.

Only in-frame clones appear in the TCRdb table, and some are missing; sequencing was by immunoSEQ multiplex PCR. The sample has some 20,000 clones, under 85% seen once; the top ten hold about 1.5%. Trimming at V came to 3 bases and at J to 3 bases, leaving 6 bases not matched to a gene. This CDR3 region has 14 residues. Germline V gene lookup returns CDR1 SGHRS and CDR2 YFSETQ. General study points: Some memory CD4+ repertoires had no autoreactive clone sequences. Comparing one patient's CSF and blood CD4+ clonotypes highlighted HCRT- and TRIB2-specific autoreactive clonotypes. Blood of same and different patients, but not healthy controls, reportedly held recurring autoreactive clonotypes.

This receptor was identified in a human donor in good health. The chain combines TRBV5-1 with TRBJ2-7; 7 bases map to TRBD1. Sequencing input: memory (CD45RA-) CD4+ T cells from blood. The CDR3 DNA sequence: TGCGCCAGCAGCTCCGGACAGGTAGGCTACGAGCAGTACTTC. It translates to CASSSGQVGYEQYF.